These 8 T cell receptor beta chains came from one sample sequenced in a study of radiation and T cells in renal cell carcinoma. Time point in this sample: baseline pretreatment blood. Documented treatment: 15 Gy SBRT to primary tumor, nephrectomy 4 weeks later. TCRdb's copy holds only in-frame clones and misses some; the assay was immunoSEQ multiplex PCR. This sample has roughly 100,000 clones, with roughly four fifths found just once. The starting material was blood, obtained from a patient whose treatment included radiotherapy and nephrectomy. The receptors here all came from a man aged 55 to 70 with renal cell carcinoma.

J is TRBJ1-3 and V is TRBV19; unclear D gene. V dropped 6 bases and J dropped 0 bases, with 15 bases sitting between them. CDR3 size: 16 residues. Germline loops: CDR1 LNHDA, CDR2 SQIVND (reference sequence). The CDR3: CASRFGAESSGNTIYF. CDR3 in DNA: TGTGCCAGTAGGTTTGGCGCGGAAAGCTCTGGAAACACCATATATTTT.

The V call is TRBV2, the J call TRBJ1-2; TRBD1 might be the D (5 bases). The CDR3 totals 15 residues. Per germline, CDR1 SNHLY and CDR2 FYNNEI. V was shortened by 7 bases and J by 8 bases, with 23 bases between the two germline ends. The CDR3 reads CASISGAGPRRGYTF. As DNA, the CDR3 is TGTGCCAGCATCTCTGGGGCAGGGCCCCGTAGGGGCTACACCTTC.

This rearrangement joins TRBV7-9 to TRBJ1-2, with D tentatively TRBD1 (6 bases). Trimming left V 2 bases short and J 4 bases short, with 14 bases between. Germline-derived CDR1 and CDR2 are SEHNR and FQNEAQ (reference sequence). The CDR3 contains 15 residues. CDR3 amino acids: CASSLPDSSSYGYTF. CDR3 in DNA: TGTGCCAGCAGCTTACCGGACAGCTCCTCCTATGGCTACACCTTC.

This clone appeared a single time. The chain has TRBV19 and TRBJ1-3, with D unresolved. The CDR3 runs 12 residues. Germline CDR1 reads LNHDA; CDR2 reads SQIVND (reference sequence). V lost 8 bases and J 0 bases, leaving 5 bases between the germline ends. CDR3 bases: TGTGCCAGTGGAATCTCTGGAAACACCATATATTTT. It encodes CASGISGNTIYF.

This sequence joins TRBV6-6 and TRBJ2-5; 8 bases are shared with TRBD1. The CDR3 contains 13 residues. V trimming: 5 bases; J trimming: 2 bases; junction bases outside the gene matches: 1. Germline lookup yields CDR1 MNHNY and CDR2 SVGAGI (reference sequence). Here the CDR3 reads CASSRTGQETQYF. CDR3 nucleotides: TGTGCCAGCAGTAGGACAGGGCAAGAGACCCAGTACTTC.

This chain links TRBV30 with TRBJ1-4, with D unclear. Germline V lookup: CDR1 GTSNPN, CDR2 SVGIG (reference sequence). The CDR3 has 15 residues. Trimming stripped 3 bases from V and 0 bases from J, with 11 bases between. CDR3 nucleotides: TGTGCCTGGAGCCAGCGGGTAGCAACTAATGAAAAACTGTTTTTT. Amino acids: CAWSQRVATNEKLFF.

The J gene is TRBJ2-2, the V gene TRBV7-8; TRBD2 agrees at 15 bases. Germline loops: CDR1 SGHVS, CDR2 FQNEAQ. J lost 4 bases, V lost 6 bases, and 12 bases had no gene match. This CDR3 region has 19 residues. The CDR3 loop reads CASSRYPGLAGGGTGELFF. Here the CDR3 DNA reads TGTGCCAGCAGTCGCTATCCGGGACTAGCGGGAGGAGGCACCGGGGAGCTGTTTTTT.

V is TRBV5-5 and J is TRBJ2-5; D remains ambiguous. V shed 4 bases and J shed 0 bases, with 10 bases lying between them. This CDR3 is built from 14 residues. CDR1 and CDR2 (germline): SGHKS, YYEKEE (reference sequence). The CDR3 nucleotides are TGTGCCAGCAGCAGAGAGTTGTACCAAGAGACCCAGTACTTC. It is translated as CASSRELYQETQYF.